This TCR beta chain was identified during a study of T cells of healthy individuals. TCRdb used MiXCR to reprocess the 5' RACE reads, holding one entry per CDR3 protein. This sample has about 60,000 distinct CDR3 sequences, with about 16% found just once. The CDR3 runs to 17 residues. J gave up 8 bases and V 2 bases, and 16 bases lay outside the gene matches. Germline loops: CDR1 ENHRY, CDR2 SYGVKD. The clonotype comes from a human donor in good health. This chain connects TRBV10-3 to TRBJ1-2; the match to TRBD1 covers 8 bases. This chain's CDR3 is CAISELADRELSHGYTF. The CDR3 bases are TGTGCCATCAGTGAGCTAGCGGACAGGGAACTTTCTCACGGCTACACCTTC.